These 26 T cell receptor beta chains originate from one sample sequenced in a study of blood T cell repertoires in COVID-19. Produced via immunoSEQ multiplex PCR; TCRdb's table is partial and in-frame only. Among tens of thousands of clones listed, roughly 80% were seen once. Sequencing was performed on peripheral blood. The receptors come from a woman in her 70s with acute or convalescent COVID-19.

This clone was detected only a few times. The J gene is TRBJ2-7, the V gene TRBV4-1; 11 bases are shared with TRBD2. After removal of 3 bases from V and 0 bases from J, the junction contained 4 bases not matched to a gene. CDR3 size: 16 residues. Germline V lookup: CDR1 MGHRA, CDR2 YSYEKL. The DNA for the CDR3 is TGCGCCAGCAGCCACGGACTAGCGGGCCTCTCCTACGAGCAGTACTTC. Protein: CASSHGLAGLSYEQYF.

The gene calls are TRBV28 and TRBJ2-1; possibly TRBD1 for D (7 bases). The CDR3 totals 13 residues. V was shortened by 5 bases and J by 10 bases, with 15 bases between the two germline ends. The V gene's germline CDR1 is MDHEN and CDR2 SYDVKM. CDR3 protein: CASSQGGTDEQFF. CDR3 nucleotide sequence: TGTGCCAGCAGTCAGGGGGGAACCGACGAGCAGTTCTTC.

In the case of this clone: One end of the junction is discordant with germline, which a read error may explain. The same CDR3 also results from other DNA sequences found in this sample. The CDR3 reads CASSFRGEQYF. CDR3 coding DNA: TGCGCTAGCAGCTTCAGGGGAGAGCAGTACTTC. The chain recombines TRBV5-1 with TRBJ2-7; the D gene is possibly TRBD1 (6 bases). Looked up from germline, CDR1 is SGHRS and CDR2 is YFSETQ. The CDR3 has 11 residues.

J is TRBJ2-7 and V is TRBV9; a weak D match, TRBD1 (7 bases). Germline-derived CDR1 and CDR2 are SGDLS and YYNGEE. Deletions cut 4 bases from V and 4 bases from J, with 15 bases between. The CDR3 spans 14 residues. As DNA, the CDR3 is TGTGCCAGCAGCTCCAGACAGGGAGGATACGAGCAGTACTTC. It yields the protein CASSSRQGGYEQYF.

The chain is built from TRBV11-2 and TRBJ1-6; weak D call: TRBD1 (6 bases). The CDR3 runs 15 residues. Germline lookup yields CDR1 SGHAT and CDR2 FQNNGV. V lost 2 bases and J 6 bases, leaving 11 bases between the germline ends. The chain's CDR3 is CASSLPQGANSPLHF. In nucleotides, the CDR3 is TGTGCCAGCAGCTTACCACAGGGAGCTAATTCACCCCTCCACTTT.

This chain uses TRBV5-1 with TRBJ2-7, with TRBD2 as a possible D gene (6 bases). The CDR3 runs 14 residues. CDR1 and CDR2 (germline): SGHRS, YFSETQ. Trimming cost V 3 bases and J 0 bases, with 10 bases left between them. In nucleotides, the CDR3 is TGCGCCAGCAGCTCGGGGGACGGCTCCTACGAGCAGTACTTC. This gives the protein CASSSGDGSYEQYF.

This sequence joins TRBV5-1 and TRBJ2-7; 11 nucleotides line up with TRBD2. CDR3 length: 14 residues. The V gene end was trimmed by 4 bases and the J gene end by 3 bases; junction bases not matched to a gene: 3. Germline assignment: CDR1 SGHRS and CDR2 YFSETQ. Here the CDR3 reads CASSKGTSGYEQYF. CDR3 DNA: TGCGCCAGCAGCAAGGGGACTAGCGGCTACGAGCAGTACTTC.

The rearrangement uses TRBV12-3 or TRBV12-4 and TRBJ1-2; D not certain. CDR3 size: 12 residues. Trimming took 3 bases from V and 2 from J, leaving 4 bases between them. Written as DNA, the CDR3 is TGTGCCAGCAGTTTGCAGAACTATGGCTACACCTTC. It codes for CASSLQNYGYTF.

The chain links TRBV7-3 to TRBJ2-7, with 9 nucleotides matching TRBD1. In germline, CDR1 is SGHTA, CDR2 FQGTGA. V was clipped by 3 bases and J by 2 bases; unmatched bases: 2. The CDR3 sequence is 14 residues long. CDR3 nucleotide sequence: TGTGCCAGCAGCTTTGGACAGGGGACCTACGAGCAGTACTTC. Residues: CASSFGQGTYEQYF.

This chain uses TRBV10-3 with TRBJ1-1, with 9 bases identical to TRBD1. From germline, CDR1 is ENHRY and CDR2 SYGVKD. The CDR3 is 14 amino acids. V lost 6 bases to trimming and J lost 1 base; unmatched junction nucleotides: 3. DNA of the CDR3: TGTGCCATCAGATTGGGACAGGGGAACACTGAAGCTTTCTTT. Its translation: CAIRLGQGNTEAFF.

The chain combines TRBV21-1 with TRBJ2-7; TRBD2, the table's D call, lacks a check against the DNA. TRBV21-1 is tagged as a pseudogene. The CDR3 consists of 14 residues. In DNA form, the CDR3 reads TGTGCCAGCAGCAAAGCTGGAGAAACCTACGAGCAGTACTTC. Protein: CASSKAGETYEQYF.

The gene calls are TRBV28 and TRBJ2-7; 10 nucleotides line up with TRBD2. The CDR3 covers 16 residues. The J segment lost 2 bases and the V segment lost 7 bases, leaving 11 bases of the junction unmatched. CDR1 and CDR2 from the germline V gene are MDHEN and SYDVKM. CDR3 region: CASNSPRTSGTYEQYF. The CDR3 DNA reads TGTGCCAGCAATTCACCTCGGACTAGCGGAACCTACGAGCAGTACTTC.

The V call is TRBV5-5, the J call TRBJ2-2; 7 bases align to TRBD2. Germline V gene data show CDR1 as SGHKS and CDR2 as YYEKEE (reference sequence). J was trimmed by 5 bases and V by 0 bases; bases with no gene match: 7. This CDR3 contains 16 residues. The CDR3 is CASSLDLVGGTGELFF. DNA of the CDR3: TGTGCCAGCAGCTTGGATCTCGTGGGAGGGACCGGGGAGCTGTTTTTT.

This sequence joins TRBV3-1 (or the pseudogene TRBV3-2) and TRBJ2-7, with TRBD2 matching over 14 bases. CDR1 is LGHDT, CDR2 YNNKEL, per germline (reference sequence). The CDR3 consists of 15 residues. The trim removed 6 bases at V and 2 bases at J, leaving 3 bases unmatched. The CDR3 is CASRSTSGGAYEQYF. CDR3 bases: TGTGCCAGCAGATCGACTAGCGGGGGGGCCTACGAGCAGTACTTC.

This chain connects TRBV7-2 to TRBJ2-5, with D possibly matching TRBD1 (5 bases). Trimming pared 2 bases from V and 5 bases from J, leaving 15 bases between. This CDR3 is 15 amino acids long. CDR1 and CDR2 from the germline V gene are SGHTA and FQGNSA. The CDR3 sequence: CASSLSSGLGETQYF. Here the CDR3 DNA reads TGTGCCAGCAGCTTAAGTTCAGGGTTGGGGGAGACCCAGTACTTC.

V and J are TRBV5-5 and TRBJ1-1; D perhaps matches TRBD1 (5 bases). Trimming removed 4 bases from V and 4 bases from J, with 11 bases in between. The CDR3 covers 13 residues. Germline-derived CDR1 and CDR2 are SGHKS and YYEKEE (reference sequence). This CDR3 reads CASSQGPSTEAFF. The CDR3 coding sequence is TGTGCCAGCAGCCAGGGCCCGAGCACTGAAGCTTTCTTT.

V and J are TRBV15 and TRBJ1-2; D remains ambiguous. The germline V and J ends were trimmed by 0 bases and 4 bases, with 9 bases remaining between them. The V gene's germline CDR1 is LNHNV and CDR2 YYDKDF (reference sequence). This CDR3 has 14 residues. CDR3 loop: CATSRDRIRYGYTF. The CDR3 nucleotides read TGTGCCACCAGCAGAGACAGGATTCGCTATGGCTACACCTTC.

The rearrangement joins TRBV12-3 or TRBV12-4 to TRBJ1-1; 7 positions agree with TRBD1. The CDR3 consists of 13 residues. With V trimmed by 3 bases and J by 3 bases, 1 base remained unmatched. The CDR3 protein is CASSFTGDTEAFF. CDR3 in DNA: TGTGCCAGCAGTTTTACAGGGGACACTGAAGCTTTCTTT.

V is TRBV5-4 and J is TRBJ2-6; the D is unclear. CDR3 length: 17 amino acids. Germline V gene data show CDR1 as SGHNT and CDR2 as YYREEE (reference sequence). The ends were cut back, 2 bases at V and 0 bases at J, with 12 bases in the middle. CDR3 residues: CASSFTPRFSGANVLTF. DNA of the CDR3: TGTGCCAGCAGCTTTACCCCTAGGTTCTCTGGGGCCAACGTCCTGACTTTC.

V gene TRBV4-1 combines with J gene TRBJ2-7, with TRBD2 matching over 9 bases. The length of the CDR3 is 15 residues. V trimming: 4 bases; J trimming: 5 bases; junction bases outside the gene matches: 9. Germline CDR1 is MGHRA and CDR2 is YSYEKL. The chain's CDR3 is CASSLQREVRDEQYF. For the CDR3, the DNA is TGCGCCAGCAGCCTTCAGCGGGAGGTCCGGGACGAGCAGTACTTC.

This chain links TRBV2 with TRBJ2-2; 14 nucleotides match TRBD2. There are 16 residues in the CDR3. V was pared by 6 bases and J by 7 bases, with 7 bases of the junction left unmatched. The germline CDR1 and CDR2 sequences are SNHLY and FYNNEI. CDR3 in DNA: TGTGCCAGCAGCGGGACTAGCGGGAGCCCCAACGGGGAGCTGTTTTTT. Protein: CASSGTSGSPNGELFF.

The chain combines TRBV3-1 (or the pseudogene TRBV3-2) with TRBJ2-7, with 14 bases that match TRBD2. J was trimmed by 5 bases and V by 0 bases; bases with no gene match: 3. This CDR3 comprises 16 residues. Germline lookup yields CDR1 LGHDT and CDR2 YNNKEL (reference sequence). The CDR3 loop reads CASSQDWGLAGDEQYF. Here the CDR3 DNA reads TGTGCCAGCAGCCAAGATTGGGGACTAGCGGGAGACGAGCAGTACTTC.

The rearrangement uses TRBV7-9 and TRBJ2-1; D is perhaps TRBD1 (5 bases). The CDR3 length is 14 residues. V lost 0 bases to trimming and J lost 8 bases, with 11 bases between them. Germline CDR1 and CDR2: SEHNR and FQNEAQ (reference sequence). CDR3 in amino acids: CASSLAGDIYEQFF. For the CDR3, the DNA is TGTGCCAGCAGCTTAGCAGGGGATATCTATGAGCAGTTCTTC.

V usage is TRBV3-1 (or the pseudogene TRBV3-2) and J usage is TRBJ1-6, with unresolved D. Looked up from germline, CDR1 is LGHDT and CDR2 is YNNKEL (reference sequence). Trimming stripped 0 bases from V and 8 bases from J, with 11 bases between. The CDR3 is made up of 15 amino acids. CDR3 DNA: TGTGCCAGCAGCCAAGAGCCCCATTCGGATTCACCCCTCCACTTT. Translated: CASSQEPHSDSPLHF.

The genes are TRBV10-3 and TRBJ2-7, with 7 bases aligning to TRBD2. V dropped 8 bases and J dropped 2; count of bases not matched to a gene: 3. Germline V gene data show CDR1 as ENHRY and CDR2 as SYGVKD. The CDR3 totals 12 residues. The CDR3 loop reads CAISSGTYEQYF. In DNA form, the CDR3 reads TGTGCCATCTCGAGCGGGACCTACGAGCAGTACTTC.

This chain links TRBV7-9 with TRBJ1-2; no clear D gene. The CDR3 is 13 residues long. Germline CDR1 and CDR2: SEHNR and FQNEAQ (reference sequence). V was pared by 3 bases and J by 6 bases, with 11 bases between. CDR3 loop: CASSLLVANGYTF. The CDR3 DNA reads TGTGCCAGCAGCTTGCTTGTAGCGAATGGCTACACCTTC. Complete variable domain (other parts from reference TRBV7-9 and TRBJ1-2): DTGVSQNPRHKITKRGQNVTFRCDPISEHNRLYWYRQTLGQGPEFLTYFQNEAQLEKSRLLSDRFSAERPKGSFSTLEIQRTEQGDSAMYLCASSLLVANGYTFGSGTRLTVV.